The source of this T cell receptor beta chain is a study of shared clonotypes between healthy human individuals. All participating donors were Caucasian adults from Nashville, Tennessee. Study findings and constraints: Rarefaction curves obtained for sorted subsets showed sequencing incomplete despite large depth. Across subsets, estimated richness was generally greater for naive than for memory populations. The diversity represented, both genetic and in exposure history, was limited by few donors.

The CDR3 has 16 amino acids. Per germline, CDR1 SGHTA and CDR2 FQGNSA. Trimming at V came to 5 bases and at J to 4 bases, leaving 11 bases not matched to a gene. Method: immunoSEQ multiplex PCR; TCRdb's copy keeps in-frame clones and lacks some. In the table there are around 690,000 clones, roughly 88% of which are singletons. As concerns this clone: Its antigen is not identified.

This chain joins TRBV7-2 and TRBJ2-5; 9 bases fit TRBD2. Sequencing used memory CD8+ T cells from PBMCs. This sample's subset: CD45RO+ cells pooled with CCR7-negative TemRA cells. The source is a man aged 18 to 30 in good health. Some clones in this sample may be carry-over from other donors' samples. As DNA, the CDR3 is TGTGCCAGCAGCACCGGGACTAGCATATCGGGAGAGACCCAGTACTTC. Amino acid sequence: CASSTGTSISGETQYF. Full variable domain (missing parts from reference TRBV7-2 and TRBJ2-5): GAGVSQSPSNKVTEKGKDVELRCDPISGHTALYWYRQSLGQGLEFLIYFQGNSAPDKSGLPSDRFSAERTGGSVSTLTIQRTQQEDSAVYLCASSTGTSISGETQYFGPGTRLLVL.